This T cell receptor (beta chain) was found in a study of cytomegalovirus exposure and HLA in healthy donors. Background on the study: Early released data comprised 80 million to 100 million unique TCRs from HLA-typed donors.

Comments on this clone: The antigen remains undetermined.

The study's findings and limits: It was taken for granted in presence/absence analyses that sequencing depth across donors was roughly uniform. Usually a TCR sequence was rare, but some public TCRs were found in many donors. The likely explanation for a cluster of highly shared sequence variants was sequencing artifact.

Vbeta (60) and Jbeta (13) primers were used in the PCR. This table comes from immunoSEQ multiplex PCR, and its TCRdb copy is limited to in-frame clones, with some not included. The table has about 200,000 clones, more than 65% seen once; the top ten hold 1.8%. The CDR3 has 12 residues. In germline, CDR1 is GTSNPN, CDR2 SVGIG (reference sequence). The clonotype was recovered from a woman aged 25 to 39 in good health and CMV-seronegative. V is TRBV30 and J is TRBJ2-5, with 7 bases matching TRBD2. Gene TRBJ2-7 matches the end of the DNA better, so the J call may be wrong. Sequencing was carried out using PBMCs. The CDR3 sequence: CAWTSGRYEQYF. DNA for the CDR3: TGTGCCTGGACTAGCGGACGGTACGAGCAGTACTTC.